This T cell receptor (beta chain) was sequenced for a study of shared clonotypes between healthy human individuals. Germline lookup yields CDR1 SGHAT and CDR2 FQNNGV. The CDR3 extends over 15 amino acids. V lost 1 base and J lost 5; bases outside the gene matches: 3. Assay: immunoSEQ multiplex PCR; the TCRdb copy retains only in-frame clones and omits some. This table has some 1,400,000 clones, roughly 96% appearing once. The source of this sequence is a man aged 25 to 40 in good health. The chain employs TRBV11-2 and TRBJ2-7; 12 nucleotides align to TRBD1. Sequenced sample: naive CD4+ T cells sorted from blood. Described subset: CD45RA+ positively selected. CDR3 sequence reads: CASSLGDRGHDEQYF. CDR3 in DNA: TGTGCCAGCAGCTTAGGGGACAGGGGGCATGACGAGCAGTACTTC.